The rows below give T cell receptor beta chains drawn from one sample of a study of T cells in Graves' hyperthyroidism and ophthalmopathy. In TCRdb, the multiplex PCR reads were re-called with MiXCR into one record per CDR3 protein. Of about 260,000 distinct CDR3 sequences in the sample, about 25% were seen once. What was sequenced was blood. These receptor sequences come from a middle-aged man with Graves' hyperthyroidism that later progressed to Graves' ophthalmopathy. Each CDR3 is given with its conserved first and last residue. The D gene is left open where the match is weak. A clone size is listed for some rows: how often the clone was seen (once, few, many), or a class if it is expanded.

D gene: -
J gene: TRBJ2-7
V gene: TRBV14
clone size: many
CDR3 DNA: TGTGCCAGCAGCCACCAGCTAAACTACGAGCAGTACTTC
CDR3 protein: CASSHQLNYEQYF

D gene: -
J gene: TRBJ2-7
V gene: TRBV20-1
clone size: -
CDR3 DNA: TGCAGTGCTAGTGGTTTTCTGGGACTCTCCTACGAGCAGTACTTC
CDR3 protein: CSASGFLGLSYEQYF

D gene: -
J gene: TRBJ2-7
V gene: TRBV5-1
clone size: many
CDR3 DNA: TGCGCCAGCAGCCCTGGAGCGGGCCGCGCCTACGAGCAGTACTTC
CDR3 protein: CASSPGAGRAYEQYF

D gene: -
J gene: TRBJ2-5
V gene: TRBV6-5
clone size: many
CDR3 DNA: TGTGCCAGCACCCAGACAGGCCCACAAGAGACCCAGTACTTC
CDR3 protein: CASTQTGPQETQYF

D gene: -
J gene: TRBJ2-2
V gene: TRBV12-3/TRBV12-4
clone size: many
CDR3 DNA: TGTGCCAGCAGCCCTTTACTCGGGGAGCTGTTTTTT
CDR3 protein: CASSPLLGELFF

D gene: TRBD2
J gene: TRBJ2-3
V gene: TRBV19
clone size: many
CDR3 DNA: TGTGCCAGTACGGGACGGGAGGGCACAGATACGCAGTATTTT
CDR3 protein: CASTGREGTDTQYF

D gene: -
J gene: TRBJ2-5
V gene: TRBV5-6
clone size: many
CDR3 DNA: TGTGCCAGCAGCTTGGAGGGGGGTGGAGAGACCCAGTACTTC
CDR3 protein: CASSLEGGGETQYF

D gene: -
J gene: TRBJ2-5
V gene: TRBV28
clone size: -
CDR3 DNA: TGTGCCAGCAGTCCCTGGGTAGGCAGGGCGGGAGAGACCCAGTACTTC
CDR3 protein: CASSPWVGRAGETQYF

D gene: -
J gene: TRBJ2-7
V gene: TRBV5-1
clone size: -
CDR3 DNA: TGCGCCAGCAGCCGTCCGAGTGGCCGCGCCTCCTACGAGCAGTACTTC
CDR3 protein: CASSRPSGRASYEQYF

D gene: -
J gene: TRBJ2-7
V gene: TRBV28
clone size: -
CDR3 DNA: TGTGCCAGCAGTCTAAGGGGACCCGCCTACGAGCAGTACTTC
CDR3 protein: CASSLRGPAYEQYF

D gene: -
J gene: TRBJ2-5
V gene: TRBV28
clone size: many
CDR3 DNA: TGTGCCAGCGGTTCAGGATCCCAAGAGACCCAGTACTTC
CDR3 protein: CASGSGSQETQYF

D gene: TRBD1
J gene: TRBJ1-5
V gene: TRBV6-5
clone size: many
CDR3 DNA: TGTGCCAGCAAGACCGGGACAGGGGGCAATCAGCCCCAGCATTTT
CDR3 protein: CASKTGTGGNQPQHF

D gene: -
J gene: TRBJ1-1
V gene: TRBV6-5
clone size: many
CDR3 DNA: TGTGCCAGCAGTTACTCGAGGTCCTACGGGGTATGGACTGAAGCTTTCTTT
CDR3 protein: CASSYSRSYGVWTEAFF

D gene: -
J gene: TRBJ1-1
V gene: TRBV18
clone size: many
CDR3 DNA: TGTGCCAGTATGGGTCCCATCGGGGCTGAAGCTTTCTTT
CDR3 protein: CASMGPIGAEAFF

D gene: TRBD1
J gene: TRBJ2-5
V gene: TRBV20-1
clone size: many
CDR3 DNA: TGCAGTGCTACCGGGGACAGCGATGTTGGAGAGACCCAGTACTTC
CDR3 protein: CSATGDSDVGETQYF

D gene: -
J gene: TRBJ2-7
V gene: TRBV2
clone size: many
CDR3 DNA: TGTGCCAGCCGGGCCTACGAGCAGTACTTC
CDR3 protein: CASRAYEQYF

D gene: -
J gene: TRBJ2-5
V gene: TRBV6-2/TRBV6-3
clone size: many
CDR3 DNA: TGTGCCAGCAGTTACAAGGTGGATGGGCAAGAGACCCAGTACTTC
CDR3 protein: CASSYKVDGQETQYF

D gene: -
J gene: TRBJ1-1
V gene: TRBV27
clone size: many
CDR3 DNA: TGTGCCAGCAGTTCAAGGGTAGATACTGAAGCTTTCTTT
CDR3 protein: CASSSRVDTEAFF

D gene: TRBD2
J gene: TRBJ2-2
V gene: TRBV5-6
clone size: many
CDR3 DNA: TGTGCCAGCAGCTACCCCCTGGGACTAGCGGACACCGGGGAGCTGTTTTTT
CDR3 protein: CASSYPLGLADTGELFF

D gene: -
J gene: TRBJ2-2
V gene: TRBV11-2
clone size: many
CDR3 DNA: TGTGCCAGCAGCCCCCCGAGGGACCGAATCACCGGGGAGCTGTTTTTT
CDR3 protein: CASSPPRDRITGELFF

D gene: -
J gene: TRBJ1-5
V gene: TRBV5-5
clone size: many
CDR3 DNA: TGTGCCAGCAGGGGTCAGCCCCAGCATTTT
CDR3 protein: CASRGQPQHF

D gene: -
J gene: TRBJ1-1
V gene: TRBV6-2/TRBV6-3
clone size: -
CDR3 DNA: TGTGCCAGCAGTAAGGGCCACGGACCTATTGAAGCTTTCTTT
CDR3 protein: CASSKGHGPIEAFF

D gene: -
J gene: TRBJ1-1
V gene: TRBV12-3/TRBV12-4
clone size: many
CDR3 DNA: TGTGCCAGCATTCTCCGCCTGGGGGGCGCATCAGCTTTCTTT
CDR3 protein: CASILRLGGASAFF

D gene: TRBD1
J gene: TRBJ2-7
V gene: TRBV20-1
clone size: -
CDR3 DNA: TGCAGTGCTCCGCCCGACAGGGGGGGCTTCGAGCAGTACTTC
CDR3 protein: CSAPPDRGGFEQYF

D gene: TRBD2
J gene: TRBJ2-2
V gene: TRBV11-2
clone size: -
CDR3 DNA: TGTGCCAGCAGCCGCGGCGGCGTCGTAGCGGGCATGACCGGGGAGCTGTTTTTT
CDR3 protein: CASSRGGVVAGMTGELFF

D gene: -
J gene: TRBJ1-1
V gene: TRBV19
clone size: few
CDR3 DNA: TGTGCCAGTACGTGGGGGACTGAAGCTTTCTTT
CDR3 protein: CASTWGTEAFF

D gene: -
J gene: TRBJ1-2
V gene: TRBV11-2
clone size: many
CDR3 DNA: TGTGCCAGCAGAATGGGTCGGGCTAACTATGGCTACACCTTC
CDR3 protein: CASRMGRANYGYTF

D gene: -
J gene: TRBJ1-2
V gene: TRBV4-1
clone size: many
CDR3 DNA: TGCGCCAGCAGCCAAGATAACAGGGACGGCTACACCTTC
CDR3 protein: CASSQDNRDGYTF

D gene: -
J gene: TRBJ2-7
V gene: TRBV20-1
clone size: many
CDR3 DNA: TGCAGTGCTTCTGACTACGAGCAGTACTTC
CDR3 protein: CSASDYEQYF